The 29 T cell receptor beta chains listed next were all sequenced from one sample in a study of blood T cells in healthy people across ages. Combining a sample-barcoded 5' primer with a J-beta primer mix, a second PCR ran for about 6 to 11 cycles. TCRdb analysed the 5' RACE reads with MiXCR anew, one entry per CDR3 protein. The data contain almost 550,000 distinct CDR3 sequences, 24% of them singletons. A further study also used this sample, focusing on T cells of mothers and their children.

Sequenced sample: blood. Receptors were obtained from a boy aged 5-17 years in good health.

V and J are TRBV28 and TRBJ2-7; no clear D gene. Germline loops: CDR1 MDHEN, CDR2 SYDVKM. The CDR3 is 14 amino acids. V was cut by 2 bases and J by 3 bases, with 11 bases left in between. The CDR3 DNA follows: TGTGCCAGCAGTTTACCGGACGGCATCTACGAGCAGTACTTC. It translates to CASSLPDGIYEQYF.

The rearrangement uses TRBV3-1 and TRBJ2-5, with 7 bases lining up with TRBD1. The J call may be faulty, since TRBJ2-1 better matches the DNA end. The CDR3 sequence is 15 residues long. The V gene's germline CDR1 is LGHDT and CDR2 YNNKEL (reference sequence). The CDR3 loop is CASSPLGGVFNEQFF. CDR3 bases: TGTGCCAGCAGCCCCCTAGGGGGCGTTTTCAATGAGCAGTTCTTC.

V and J are TRBV21-1 and TRBJ1-3. TRBV21-1 is a pseudogene. The CDR3 is 14 residues long. The CDR3 protein is CARNSSREGNTIYF. In DNA form, the CDR3 reads TGTGCCAGGAACTCATCGAGGGAGGGAAACACCATATATTTT.

As to this clonotype: At one of its ends the junction is not consistent with the germline gene, which may arise from a read error. This chain links TRBV27 with TRBJ1-2; TRBD1 might be the D (6 bases). This CDR3 has 15 amino acids. Germline values: CDR1 MNHEY, CDR2 SMNVEV (reference sequence). In DNA form, the CDR3 reads TGTGCCGGCAGCTTATGGGGGCGCGAAAACTATGGCTACACCTTC. Protein product: CAGSLWGRENYGYTF.

This sequence joins TRBV27 and TRBJ2-7; weak D call: TRBD1 (6 bases). V lost 6 bases and J 4 bases, leaving 16 bases between the germline ends. Germline V gene sequence: CDR1 MNHEY, CDR2 SMNVEV (reference sequence). The CDR3 length is 14 residues. The CDR3 region has the DNA TGTGCCAGCAGCCGCTTCGGACAGTTTTACGAGCAGTACTTC. Translating it yields CASSRFGQFYEQYF.

The chain uses TRBV19 and TRBJ2-7; D gene uncertain. V dropped 0 bases and J dropped 1 base, with 13 bases sitting between them. The germline gives CDR1 LNHDA, CDR2 SQIVND (reference sequence). This CDR3 has 16 residues. This CDR3 reads CASSIDQDVRSYEQYF. Written as DNA, the CDR3 is TGTGCCAGTAGTATAGATCAAGACGTCAGGTCCTACGAGCAGTACTTC.

The chain joins TRBV7-2 to TRBJ1-4; D ambiguous. Germline V gene data show CDR1 as SGHTA and CDR2 as FQGNSA. V gave up 5 bases and J gave up 2 bases, with 9 bases separating them. The CDR3 contains 14 residues. This chain's CDR3 is CASSPWRTNEKLFF. The CDR3 coding sequence is TGTGCCAGCAGCCCGTGGCGGACTAATGAAAAACTGTTTTTT. Full variable domain (remainder filled in from reference TRBV7-2 and TRBJ1-4): GAGVSQSPSNKVTEKGKDVELRCDPISGHTALYWYRQSLGQGLEFLIYFQGNSAPDKSGLPSDRFSAERTGGSVSTLTIQRTQQEDSAVYLCASSPWRTNEKLFFGSGTQLSVL.

This clonotype showed up just a few times. The chain uses TRBV4-2 and TRBJ1-6, with 7 bases matching TRBD1. The CDR3 is 15 amino acids. Germline lookup yields CDR1 LGHNA and CDR2 YNFKEQ. The J segment lost 8 bases and the V segment lost 8 bases, leaving 12 bases of the junction unmatched. Written as DNA, the CDR3 is TGTGCCAGCCGAATCGACAGGGCCCGAGATTCACCCCTCCACTTT. This sequence encodes CASRIDRARDSPLHF.

V usage is TRBV2 and J usage is TRBJ2-5, with D perhaps matching TRBD2 (6 bases). The J call may be in error: the DNA end matches TRBJ2-7 better. Germline-derived CDR1 and CDR2 are SNHLY and FYNNEI. The CDR3 consists of 16 residues. The chain's CDR3 is CASSEGSWRGADEQYV. The CDR3 DNA is TGTGCCAGCAGTGAAGGATCTTGGAGGGGAGCCGACGAGCAGTACGTC.

This clonotype was counted a few times. This rearrangement joins TRBV3-1 to TRBJ1-2; a weak D match, TRBD1 (5 bases). V shed 4 bases and J shed 4 bases, with 10 bases lying between them. From germline, CDR1 is LGHDT and CDR2 YNNKEL (reference sequence). The CDR3 loop spans 13 amino acids. CDR3 DNA sequence: TGTGCCAGCAGCCCCCGGGACCTCTATGGCTACACCTTC. It translates to CASSPRDLYGYTF.

V is TRBV15 and J is TRBJ1-3, with 7 bases identical to TRBD1. CDR1 is LNHNV, CDR2 YYDKDF, per germline (reference sequence). Trimming cost V 5 bases and J 5 bases; bases outside gene matches: 12. The CDR3 totals 16 residues. This CDR3 is CATSSPGQIMRNTIYF. In DNA form, the CDR3 reads TGTGCCACCAGCTCGCCGGGACAGATAATGAGAAACACCATATATTTT.

The V call is TRBV20-1, the J call TRBJ2-1; D is uncertain. Germline V gene sequence: CDR1 DFQATT, CDR2 SNEGSKA (reference sequence). This CDR3 spans 15 amino acids. Trimming shortened V by 6 bases and J by 6 bases, and 21 bases separated the two germline ends. The CDR3 DNA is TGCAGTGCCGCTATAGGATCAACCCTACCCAATGAGCAGTTCTTC. Amino acids: CSAAIGSTLPNEQFF.

This clonotype has more than one count but fewer than ten. CDR3 bases: TGCGCCAGCAGCCAAGATCCCTTTAGGTATCGGGGACTAGCGGGGGGGACCTACGAGCAGTACTTC. Protein sequence: CASSQDPFRYRGLAGGTYEQYF. The V and J genes are TRBV4-1 and TRBJ2-5; 16 positions match TRBD2. Gene TRBJ2-7 matches the end of the DNA better, so the J call may be wrong. The CDR3 has 22 amino acids. Germline CDR1 and CDR2: MGHRA and YSYEKL.

This clonotype showed up just a few times. The J gene is TRBJ2-1, the V gene TRBV7-9; TRBD2 matches 8 bases. Germline CDR1 reads SEHNR; CDR2 reads FQNEAQ (reference sequence). This CDR3 contains 18 residues. The V and J ends lost 11 bases and 0 bases, in that order; junction bases with no gene match: 18. The CDR3 here is CAGGDPASGFSSYNEQFF. CDR3 sequence (DNA): TGTGCCGGCGGGGACCCGGCTAGCGGGTTCAGCTCCTACAATGAGCAGTTCTTC.

About this clonotype itself: One junction end disagrees with the germline gene, perhaps due to a read error. The V gene is TRBV7-9, the J gene TRBJ1-6; no clear D gene. Germline CDR1 is SEHNR and CDR2 is FQNEAQ (reference sequence). The CDR3 extends over 12 amino acids. CDR3 sequence (DNA): TGTGCCAGCAGCTTAGCAGAATCACCCCTCCCCTTT. Amino acids: CASSLAESPLPF.

This clonotype was detected a few times. The chain employs TRBV20-1 and TRBJ2-2; 11 bases match TRBD1. V gave up 6 bases and J gave up 7 bases; unmatched junction bases: 7. Germline CDR1 and CDR2: DFQATT and SNEGSKA (reference sequence). The CDR3 is made up of 14 amino acids. In nucleotides, the CDR3 is TGCAGTGCCATGGACAGGGGGCCCCTCGGGGAGCTGTTTTTT. Its translation: CSAMDRGPLGELFF.

The J gene is TRBJ2-2, the V gene TRBV28; D perhaps matches TRBD1 (6 bases). Germline loops: CDR1 MDHEN, CDR2 SYDVKM. CDR3 length: 15 amino acids. With 5 bases removed from V and 5 bases from J, the gap between germline ends came to 15 bases. The CDR3 DNA follows: TGTGCCAGCAGTCGACAGGCACCGGGGACCGGGGAGCTGTTTTTT. Translated, it gives CASSRQAPGTGELFF.

This clonotype was recorded a few times. The chain carries TRBV28 and TRBJ1-2; 8 positions agree with TRBD1. V dropped 6 bases and J dropped 8; count of bases not matched to a gene: 8. Germline CDR1 is MDHEN and CDR2 is SYDVKM. The CDR3 totals 13 residues. The CDR3 here is CASSKTGATGYTF. CDR3 sequence (DNA): TGTGCCAGCAGCAAGACAGGGGCCACAGGCTACACCTTC.

As to this clonotype: An end of the junction does not agree with germline; a read error may underlie this. This sequence joins TRBV27 and TRBJ1-5, with 7 bases that match TRBD1. Looked up from germline, CDR1 is MNHEY and CDR2 is SMNVEV (reference sequence). This CDR3 comprises 15 residues. This CDR3 is CASRPTGNSKQPQHF. In nucleotides, the CDR3 is TGTGCCAGCAGGCCGACAGGGAATAGCAAGCAGCCCCAGCATTTT.

V and J are TRBV4-1 and TRBJ2-2, with a weak D call TRBD1 (5 bases). The V gene lost 2 bases and the J gene lost 7 bases, with 17 bases spanning the gap. The length of the CDR3 is 16 residues. Germline values: CDR1 MGHRA, CDR2 YSYEKL. CDR3 in amino acids: CASSQIRWGRFGELFF. Here the CDR3 DNA reads TGCGCCAGCAGCCAAATTAGGTGGGGCCGGTTCGGGGAGCTGTTTTTT.

This chain joins TRBV29-1 and TRBJ2-5, with 12 nucleotides matching TRBD2. The J call may be wrong; the DNA end is better matched by TRBJ2-7. The CDR3 covers 14 residues. Germline loops: CDR1 SQVTM, CDR2 ANQGSEA. CDR3 nucleotide sequence: TGCAGCGTTGGGACTAGCGGGACGTGGTACGAGCAGTACTTC. It is translated as CSVGTSGTWYEQYF.

The CDR3 sequence is CATSDGLSGRDGDNEQFF. CDR3 sequence (DNA): TGTGCCACCAGTGATGGGCTAAGCGGGAGGGATGGCGACAATGAGCAGTTCTTC. The chain has TRBV24-1 and TRBJ2-1; TRBD2 matches 10 bases. J gave up 5 bases and V 3 bases, and 12 bases lay outside the gene matches. There are 18 residues in the CDR3. Germline V gene sequence: CDR1 KGHDR, CDR2 SFDVKD.

About this clonotype: It is unclear where the CDR3 begins or ends on the DNA, so no DNA is shown, and the CDR3 is as TCRdb lists it. The rearrangement links TRBV2 to TRBJ2-5; TRBD1 is the table's D call and was not checked against the DNA. Germline V CDR1 and CDR2: SNHLY, FYNNEI. Termini included, the CDR3 measures 14 amino acids. The CDR3 loop is CASKGLLSWETQYF.

This chain uses TRBV5-4 with TRBJ2-4; maybe TRBD2 (7 bases). This CDR3 comprises 15 residues. Germline V gene lookup returns CDR1 SGHNT and CDR2 YYREEE (reference sequence). Trimming removed 3 bases from V and 12 bases from J, with 22 bases in between. The CDR3 reads CASSYLGAGVESQYF. CDR3 nucleotides: TGTGCCAGCAGCTACTTGGGGGCGGGAGTCGAGAGTCAGTACTTC.

The J gene is TRBJ2-1, the V gene TRBV18; TRBD2 aligns across 8 bases. The germline V gene has CDR1 KGHSH and CDR2 LQKENI. The trim removed 0 bases at V and 3 bases at J, leaving 4 bases unmatched. The CDR3 is 16 residues long. The CDR3 reads CASSPPQRGNYNEQFF. Here the CDR3 DNA reads TGTGCCAGCTCACCACCGCAGCGGGGGAACTACAATGAGCAGTTCTTC.

The chain combines TRBV7-9 with TRBJ1-4; 9 bases are a match to TRBD1. CDR3 size: 14 residues. V was clipped by 5 bases and J by 6 bases; unmatched bases: 4. In germline, CDR1 is SEHNR, CDR2 FQNEAQ (reference sequence). The CDR3 here is CASSPGQGHEKLFF. The CDR3 DNA follows: TGTGCCAGCAGCCCGGGACAGGGTCATGAAAAACTGTTTTTT.

The chain has TRBV25-1 and TRBJ2-1; TRBD1 or TRBD2 may be the D gene (5 bases each). The V gene lost 5 bases and the J gene lost 7 bases, with 15 bases spanning the gap. The CDR3 is 14 amino acids. The germline CDR1 and CDR2 sequences are MGHDK and SYGVNS. CDR3 nucleotides: TGTGCCAGCAGTCAACAAACCTGGGGGAATGAGCAGTTCTTC. This gives the protein CASSQQTWGNEQFF.

In its sample, this clonotype was seen once. The chain carries TRBV9 and TRBJ2-5; 9 nucleotides line up with TRBD1. The CDR3 loop spans 15 amino acids. Germline loops: CDR1 SGDLS, CDR2 YYNGEE. The trim removed 2 bases at V and 5 bases at J, leaving 7 bases unmatched. This CDR3 is CASSVGTGNPETQYF. The DNA of the CDR3 is TGTGCCAGCAGCGTCGGGACAGGGAATCCGGAGACCCAGTACTTC.

This clonotype has just one count. This rearrangement joins TRBV29-1 to TRBJ1-1; TRBD1 aligns across 10 bases. Germline lookup yields CDR1 SQVTM and CDR2 ANQGSEA. The CDR3 has 17 residues. V trimming: 1 base; J trimming: 0 bases; junction bases outside the gene matches: 8. DNA for the CDR3: TGCAGCGTTGAAGTGGTGGGACAGGGGATAATGAACACTGAAGCTTTCTTT. It encodes CSVEVVGQGIMNTEAFF.